This paragraph covers one TCR beta chain sequence. Its antigen remains unknown. This specimen comes from a study of shared clonotypes between healthy human individuals. Study background: A few men and a couple of women, aged 18 to 49, were donors.

The genomic DNA of each subset was split evenly across several immunoSEQ plates. Assay: immunoSEQ multiplex PCR; the TCRdb copy retains only in-frame clones and omits some. The sample yields 2,500,000 or so clones, under 95% seen once. The CDR3 contains 15 residues. Germline CDR1 SEHNR, CDR2 FQNEAQ (reference sequence). Trimming removed 5 bases from V and 5 bases from J, with 18 bases in between. Findings of the study overall: Clonotype sharing among donors, it was expected, would be affected by sequencing depth.

Specimen: naive CD4+ T cells from PBMCs. Stated subset: CD45RA+ positively selected. The V gene is TRBV7-9, the J gene TRBJ1-1; tentative D call: TRBD1 (5 bases). This TCR came from a man younger than 35 in good health. Some clones in this sample may be carry-over from other donors' samples. The CDR3 DNA reads as TGTGCCAGCAGCCAAGCCGCGGGGGGGTGGACTGAAGCTTTCTTT. It yields the protein CASSQAAGGWTEAFF.